A selection of T cell receptor beta chains follows, all from one sample in a study of blood T cells in healthy people across ages. TCRdb processed the 5' RACE reads anew with MiXCR; each CDR3 protein has one entry. This table holds about 690,000 distinct CDR3 sequences, around 38% found once. Input material: blood. The receptor source for this set is a man older than 75 in good health. The CDR3 runs from the conserved cysteine through the conserved F or W. A D gene is named only where the DNA matches it firmly. Not every row has a clone size; where given, it reads once, few, many or a size class.

clone_size d_call j_call v_call cdr3_aa cdr3_nt
- TRBD2 TRBJ2-2 TRBV4-3 CASSHHTGLVSGELFF TGCGCCAGCAGCCATCACACTGGACTAGTCTCCGGGGAGCTGTTTTTT
- - TRBJ2-7 TRBV7-2 CASSLTYERYF TGTGCCAGCAGCCTTACCTACGAGCGGTACTTC
- TRBD1 TRBJ1-3 TRBV7-2 CASSPGTGSDTIYF TGTGCCAGCAGCCCCGGGACAGGTTCGGACACCATATATTTT
- TRBD1 TRBJ1-4 TRBV6-5 CASRPGTGHEKLFF TGTGCCAGCAGACCCGGGACAGGGCATGAAAAACTGTTTTTT
few TRBD2 TRBJ2-2 TRBV4-2 CASSPYKAGSNTGELFF TGTGCCAGCAGCCCGTATAAAGCGGGGTCGAACACCGGGGAGCTGTTTTTT
- TRBD1 TRBJ1-4 TRBV4-1 CASGQERRGHPQGNEKLFF TGCGCCAGCGGCCAAGAGAGAAGGGGGCACCCGCAGGGTAATGAAAAACTGTTTTTT
- - TRBJ2-3 TRBV24-1 CATSDFATDTQYF TGTGCCACCAGTGATTTTGCGACAGATACGCAGTATTTT
few - TRBJ2-1 TRBV6-1 CASSEASQEQFF TGTGCCAGCAGTGAAGCGTCGCAGGAGCAGTTCTTC
- - TRBJ2-1 TRBV28 CASSSLTADTYNEQFF TGTGCCAGCAGTTCCTTGACAGCGGACACTTACAATGAGCAGTTCTTC
few - TRBJ1-1 TRBV20-1 CSASSATANTEAFF TGCAGTGCTAGCAGTGCGACAGCGAACACTGAAGCTTTCTTT
many TRBD1 TRBJ2-5 TRBV20-1 CSATGTGEETQYF TGCAGTGCTACCGGGACAGGGGAAGAGACCCAGTACTTC
- TRBD1 TRBJ2-7 TRBV20-1 CSATRDSARYEQYF TGCAGTGCTACCCGGGACAGCGCGCGCTACGAGCAGTACTTC
- TRBD1 TRBJ1-1 TRBV25-1 CASTSQGARRAFF TGTGCCAGCACCTCACAGGGGGCGCGTCGAGCTTTCTTT
many TRBD1 TRBJ2-7 TRBV29-1 CSVVAGGYEQYF TGCAGCGTTGTGGCAGGGGGCTACGAGCAGTACTTC
few - TRBJ2-1 TRBV30 CAWSKTNRSPHEQFF TGTGCCTGGAGTAAAACTAACCGATCCCCCCATGAGCAGTTCTTC
few - TRBJ2-7 TRBV7-2 CASSLRENTYEQYF TGTGCCAGCAGCTTAAGGGAAAACACCTACGAGCAGTACTTC
many - TRBJ2-1 TRBV29-1 CSVEWGWNEQFF TGCAGCGTTGAATGGGGGTGGAATGAGCAGTTCTTC
- - TRBJ2-1 TRBV6-5 CASSRGGGLVDEQFF TGTGCCAGCAGCCGAGGTGGCGGGCTTGTCGATGAGCAGTTCTTC
- - TRBJ2-7 TRBV25-1 CASRAPRDPPYEQYF TGTGCCAGCAGGGCCCCGCGGGACCCTCCCTACGAGCAGTACTTC
- - TRBJ1-6 TRBV28 CTSSLPPNNSPLHF TGTACCAGCAGTTTACCCCCTAATAATTCACCCCTCCACTTT
many TRBD2 TRBJ2-3 TRBV28 CASRPTSVSTDTQYF TGTGCCAGCAGGCCTACTAGCGTAAGCACAGATACGCAGTATTTT
- TRBD2 TRBJ2-1 TRBV7-2 CASSPGLADSYNEQFF TGTGCCAGCAGCCCTGGACTAGCGGATTCCTACAATGAGCAGTTCTTC
- TRBD2 TRBJ2-7 TRBV12-5 CASGLGGTSSYNEQYF TGTGCTAGTGGTTTAGGGGGGACTAGCTCTTACAATGAGCAGTACTTC
many TRBD1 TRBJ2-1 TRBV29-1 CSTRGLGEQFF TGCAGCACCAGGGGGCTAGGTGAGCAGTTCTTC
few - TRBJ2-5 TRBV7-2 CASSLGVAQYF TGTGCCAGCAGCTTAGGGGTGGCCCAGTACTTC
many - TRBJ1-4 TRBV4-1 CASSQFGNNEKLFF TGCGCCAGCAGCCAATTTGGGAACAATGAAAAACTGTTTTTT
- - TRBJ2-3 TRBV10-1 CASSDTGGRTDTQYF TGCGCCAGCAGTGATACAGGAGGCCGCACAGATACGCAGTATTTT
- - TRBJ2-2 TRBV20-1 CSARPQGRNTGELFF TGCAGTGCTAGACCGCAGGGGCGGAACACCGGGGAGCTGTTTTTT
- - TRBJ2-2 TRBV9 CASGSHGTNTGELFF TGTGCCAGCGGTTCGCACGGGACGAACACCGGGGAGCTGTTTTTT
once - TRBJ2-3 TRBV29-1 CSVEVWRYTDTQYF TGCAGCGTTGAAGTATGGCGGTACACAGATACGCAGTATTTT
- TRBD2 TRBJ2-1 TRBV20-1 CSAHSGGGQGSYNEQFF TGCAGTGCCCATTCGGGCGGGGGGCAAGGCTCCTACAATGAGCAGTTCTTC
few - TRBJ2-7 TRBV3-1 CASSLDDEQYF TGTGCCAGCAGCCTAGACGACGAGCAGTACTTC
- TRBD1 TRBJ2-5 TRBV9 CASSGTGVAYETQYF TGTGCCAGCAGCGGGACAGGGGTGGCTTACGAGACCCAGTACTTC
- - TRBJ2-2 TRBV28 CASSFTALAYNTGELFF TGTGCCAGCAGTTTTACTGCCCTGGCGTATAACACCGGGGAGCTGTTTTTT
- TRBD2 TRBJ2-1 TRBV7-3 CASSLAPTSGSSYNEQFF TGTGCCAGCAGCTTGGCCCCGACTAGCGGGAGCTCCTACAATGAGCAGTTCTTC
few - TRBJ2-1 TRBV6-2/TRBV6-3 CASRGTRVYNEQFF TGTGCCAGCAGAGGGACGCGGGTCTACAATGAGCAGTTCTTC
- - TRBJ2-1 TRBV10-3 CAISESLGQTYNEQFF TGTGCCATCAGTGAGTCGCTCGGACAGACTTACAATGAGCAGTTCTTC
many TRBD2 TRBJ2-7 TRBV7-9 CASSVESGRANEQYF TGTGCCAGCAGCGTAGAAAGCGGGAGGGCCAACGAGCAGTACTTC
- TRBD1 TRBJ2-1 TRBV20-1 CSAKEDRGFNEQFF TGCAGTGCAAAGGAGGACAGGGGATTCAATGAGCAGTTCTTC
- TRBD1 TRBJ2-5 TRBV5-1 CASSQATGAQETQYF TGCGCCAGCAGCCAGGCAACAGGGGCACAAGAGACCCAGTACTTC
few - TRBJ2-4 TRBV24-1 CATSPQWEKNIQYF TGTGCCACCAGCCCCCAGTGGGAGAAAAACATTCAGTACTTC
- TRBD2 TRBJ2-1 TRBV4-2 CASSQELAGLGNEQFF TGTGCCAGCAGCCAAGAACTAGCGGGATTGGGCAATGAGCAGTTTTTC
few TRBD2 TRBJ2-3 TRBV4-2 CASSRNKLAGDRTDTQYF TGTGCCAGCAGCCGGAACAAACTAGCGGGGGATCGCACAGATACGCAGTATTTT
- - TRBJ2-3 TRBV7-2 CASSLDGRGRPSGYTDTQYF TGTGCCAGCAGCTTAGACGGCAGGGGAAGGCCTAGCGGATACACAGATACGCAGTATTTT
- - TRBJ2-6 TRBV7-9 CASSLANRSGANVLTF TGTGCCAGCAGCTTAGCCAACAGATCTGGGGCCAACGTCCTGACTTTC